This entry lists 11 T cell receptor beta chains sequenced from one sample in a study of T-cell memory formation after mild COVID-19. TCRdb re-called the 5' RACE reads with MiXCR, one entry per CDR3 protein. The sample shows just over 300,000 distinct CDR3 sequences, 19% of them seen only once. The sample comprised PBMCs or a T cell subset sorted from them (not recorded which). Every receptor here comes from a man aged 18-30 years who had mild COVID-19 (a few samples of this study predate the infection). Cell type and time point are not known.

The V and J genes are TRBV14 and TRBJ1-1; D call uncertain. Germline CDR1 and CDR2: SGHDN and FVKESK. CDR3 size: 16 residues. Trimming cost V 1 base and J 0 bases, with 12 bases left between them. CDR3 bases: TGTGCCAGCAGCCAAGTAATCCACAGCCTGAACACTGAAGCTTTCTTT. Translating gives CASSQVIHSLNTEAFF.

The J gene is TRBJ2-7, the V gene TRBV2; possibly TRBD1 for D (6 bases). The CDR3 has 14 residues. V was shortened by 0 bases and J by 2 bases, with 8 bases between the two germline ends. CDR1 is SNHLY, CDR2 FYNNEI, per germline. The CDR3 is CASSEAPGAYEQYV. CDR3 nucleotide sequence: TGTGCCAGCAGTGAAGCTCCAGGGGCCTACGAGCAGTACGTC.

This chain joins TRBV15 and TRBJ2-7, with a possible D match to TRBD2 (5 bases). CDR1 and CDR2 from the germline V gene are LNHNV and YYDKDF (reference sequence). The V end lost 1 base, the J end lost 6 bases, and 10 bases lay between the germline ends. The CDR3 loop spans 13 amino acids. CDR3 residues: CATSRASGGEQYV. The CDR3 region has the DNA TGTGCCACCAGCAGAGCCTCAGGAGGCGAGCAGTACGTC.

The gene calls are TRBV7-8 and TRBJ1-1; 9 nucleotides align to TRBD1. The length of the CDR3 is 15 residues. V was pared by 3 bases and J by 4 bases, with 6 bases of the junction left unmatched. Germline V gene data show CDR1 as SGHVS and CDR2 as FQNEAQ. CDR3 residues: CASSFLTGQGTEAFF. The CDR3 coding sequence is TGTGCCAGCAGCTTTCTTACGGGACAGGGCACTGAAGCTTTCTTT.

As concerns this clonotype: At one boundary the junction diverges from the germline segment, which might be a read error. The chain uses TRBV6-5 and TRBJ2-5; D is perhaps TRBD1 (6 bases). Looked up from germline, CDR1 is MNHEY and CDR2 is SVGAGI. The CDR3 extends over 13 amino acids. The CDR3 loop is CASSYGGAETKYF. The CDR3, as DNA: TGTGCCAGCAGTTACGGGGGCGCGGAGACCAAGTACTTC.

This clonotype was observed a few times. The rearrangement joins TRBV27 to TRBJ2-7, with D possibly being TRBD1 (6 bases). V dropped 2 bases and J dropped 5 bases, with 19 bases sitting between them. This CDR3 is built from 16 residues. Germline lookup yields CDR1 MNHEY and CDR2 SMNVEV (reference sequence). DNA for the CDR3: TGTGCCAGCAGTTTAGATCTGGGCAGGGGCGCCCACGAGCAGTACTTC. It translates to CASSLDLGRGAHEQYF.

This chain links TRBV4-2 with TRBJ2-7, with D possibly being TRBD2 (8 bases). Germline CDR1 LGHNA, CDR2 YNFKEQ. Trimming stripped 0 bases from V and 6 bases from J, with 18 bases between. The CDR3 totals 16 residues. CDR3 region: CASSQDTGRGTSEQYF. CDR3 nucleotides: TGTGCCAGCAGCCAAGATACGGGCAGGGGGACTAGCGAGCAGTACTTC.

The chain employs TRBV20-1 and TRBJ1-3; D is undetermined. The CDR3 totals 13 residues. V was shortened by 2 bases and J by 4 bases, with 9 bases between the two germline ends. Germline CDR1 reads DFQATT; CDR2 reads SNEGSKA (reference sequence). The CDR3 sequence is CSARPTGGNTIYF. CDR3 nucleotide sequence: TGCAGTGCTAGACCTACCGGAGGAAACACCATATATTTT.

This clonotype has only a few counts. The gene calls are TRBV5-5 and TRBJ2-3; TRBD1 matches at 7 bases. This CDR3 has 14 residues. The junction had 6 bases not matched to a gene; V was cut back by 6 bases and J by 2 bases. Germline CDR1 SGHKS, CDR2 YYEKEE (reference sequence). The CDR3 sequence is CASKWDRSTDTQYF. CDR3 sequence (DNA): TGTGCCAGCAAGTGGGACAGATCCACAGATACGCAGTATTTT.

The chain recombines TRBV10-3 with TRBJ2-3; D might be TRBD1 (6 bases). Germline loops: CDR1 ENHRY, CDR2 SYGVKD. Trimming cost V 4 bases and J 11 bases, with 10 bases left between them. CDR3 length: 11 residues. CDR3 in DNA: TGTGCCATCAGTGGGGGGCAAGGGCAGTATTTT. Its protein product is CAISGGQGQYF.

This clonotype was detected only a few times. The V call is TRBV6-5, the J call TRBJ2-7; 7 bases are shared with TRBD1. V trimming: 5 bases; J trimming: 7 bases; junction bases outside the gene matches: 11. The germline V gene has CDR1 MNHEY and CDR2 SVGAGI. The CDR3 is made up of 14 amino acids. CDR3 loop: CASSRKWDSEEQYV. CDR3 in DNA: TGTGCCAGCAGTCGAAAATGGGACAGCGAAGAGCAGTACGTC.